These 24 T cell receptor beta chains came from one sample sequenced in a study of OX40 agonist ivuxolimab in advanced cancers. Preparation of the library involved the immunoSEQ multiplex PCR assay. In TCRdb, the immuneACCESS table is reduced to in-frame sequences with V and J assigned. These tables do not hold every clone; where another copy was compared, an unresolved V gene accounts for under half, and the others remain unexplained. The sample contains about 80,000 clones, around nine tenths of them found a single time. The top ten hold about 0.25% of the sample. The input for sequencing was CD4+ or CD8+ T cells sorted from blood, taken in a trial of the OX40 agonist ivuxolimab. These TCRs come from an adult with an advanced solid tumor such as melanoma, head and neck, liver or kidney cancer.

This clone appeared a single time. The chain is built from TRBV2 and TRBJ2-3; 8 bases fit TRBD1. CDR3 length: 15 residues. Germline CDR1 SNHLY, CDR2 FYNNEI. J lost 0 bases, V lost 6 bases, and 5 bases had no gene match. CDR3 residues: CASSEGQASTDTQYF. Here the CDR3 DNA reads TGTGCCAGCAGCGAGGGACAGGCTAGCACAGATACGCAGTATTTT.

The rearrangement links TRBV5-1 to TRBJ1-1, with TRBD1 matching over 9 bases. With V trimmed by 3 bases and J by 4 bases, 7 bases remained unmatched. The CDR3 contains 15 residues. Germline V gene data show CDR1 as SGHRS and CDR2 as YFSETQ. Here the CDR3 reads CASSSPGTGSTEAFF. The CDR3, as DNA: TGCGCCAGCAGCTCGCCCGGGACAGGGAGCACTGAAGCTTTCTTT.

A few counts support this clone. J is TRBJ1-1 and V is TRBV7-9, with D perhaps TRBD1 (5 bases). V lost 5 bases and J lost 8, with 12 bases in between. Germline V gives CDR1 SEHNR, CDR2 FQNEAQ (reference sequence). The length of the CDR3 is 12 residues. CDR3 loop: CASSLQRTEAFF. In DNA form, the CDR3 reads TGTGCCAGCAGCCTCCAACGGACAGAAGCTTTCTTT.

The table lists this clone with a count of one. The V gene is TRBV19, the J gene TRBJ1-5, with a weak D call TRBD1 (6 bases). The CDR3 has 14 residues. V was shortened by 3 bases and J by 6 bases, with 12 bases between the two germline ends. Germline V CDR1 and CDR2: LNHDA, SQIVND (reference sequence). CDR3 region: CASSIQQGVQPQHF. The CDR3 DNA sequence: TGTGCCAGTAGTATCCAACAGGGAGTTCAGCCCCAGCATTTT. Filled out from reference TRBV19 and TRBJ1-5, the complete variable domain reads DGGITQSPKYLFRKEGQNVTLSCEQNLNHDAMYWYRQDPGQGLRLIYYSQIVNDFQKGDIAEGYSVSREKKESFPLTVTSAQKNPTAFYLCASSIQQGVQPQHFGDGTRLSIL.

The J gene is TRBJ2-7, the V gene TRBV7-6; TRBD2 matches 12 bases. Germline V gene sequence: CDR1 SGHVS, CDR2 FNYEAQ. The CDR3 sequence is 14 residues long. The V gene end was trimmed by 7 bases and the J gene end by 4 bases; junction bases not matched to a gene: 5. The CDR3 is CASTRLAGGYEQYF. CDR3 DNA sequence: TGTGCCAGCACCCGGCTAGCGGGAGGGTACGAGCAGTACTTC.

V usage is TRBV28 and J usage is TRBJ2-7, with D possibly TRBD1 on 5 matching bases. The V end lost 6 bases, the J end lost 2 bases, and 8 bases lay between the germline ends. The germline V gene encodes CDR1 MDHEN and CDR2 SYDVKM. The CDR3 spans 12 residues. The CDR3 sequence: CASRSQAYEQYF. CDR3 in DNA: TGTGCCAGCAGATCACAGGCCTACGAGCAGTACTTC.

In this sample, this clone turned up once. This chain connects TRBV6-1 to TRBJ2-1, with 10 bases identical to TRBD2. Unmatched junction bases numbered 10, after V lost 1 base and J lost 4 bases. CDR1 is MNHNS, CDR2 SASEGT, per germline. This CDR3 has 18 amino acids. The chain's CDR3 is CASSEGNSGGRIYNEQFF. The CDR3 DNA is TGTGCCAGCAGTGAAGGAAATAGCGGGGGGAGGATTTACAATGAGCAGTTCTTC.

The chain is built from TRBV11-3 and TRBJ2-1; 10 nucleotides align to TRBD2. The V and J ends lost 3 bases and 7 bases, in that order; junction bases with no gene match: 6. Germline values: CDR1 SGHNT, CDR2 YENEEA. The CDR3 contains 15 residues. CDR3 protein: CASSLGLAGVNEQFF. The CDR3 DNA reads as TGTGCCAGCAGCTTGGGCCTAGCGGGAGTTAATGAGCAGTTCTTC.

The rearrangement uses TRBV6-5 and TRBJ2-1; D is possibly TRBD2 (6 bases). The CDR3 loop spans 15 amino acids. The germline gives CDR1 MNHEY, CDR2 SVGAGI. V shed 5 bases and J shed 4 bases, with 15 bases lying between them. CDR3 residues: CASSQGTATYNEQFF. CDR3 DNA sequence: TGTGCCAGCAGTCAAGGGACTGCGACGTACAATGAGCAGTTCTTC.

This sequence joins TRBV18 and TRBJ1-5; D not certain. Trimming removed 2 bases at V and 7 bases at J, with 12 bases between. CDR3 length equals 14 residues. From germline, CDR1 is KGHSH and CDR2 LQKENI. CDR3 loop: CASSPDFKGQPQHF. For the CDR3, the DNA is TGTGCCAGCTCACCAGACTTTAAGGGACAGCCCCAGCATTTT.

This CDR3 is CASTYSGETQYF. The CDR3 DNA reads TGTGCCAGCACTTACAGCGGAGAGACCCAGTACTTC. This sequence joins TRBV25-1 and TRBJ2-5; TRBD2 might be the D (5 bases). Trimming removed 7 bases at V and 4 bases at J, with 10 bases between. Per germline, CDR1 MGHDK and CDR2 SYGVNS. The CDR3 has 12 amino acids.

The V gene is TRBV6-1, the J gene TRBJ2-7, with TRBD2 as a possible D gene (5 bases). Trimming took 6 bases from V and 2 from J, leaving 14 bases between them. The CDR3 extends over 14 amino acids. Per germline, CDR1 MNHNS and CDR2 SASEGT. CDR3 coding DNA: TGTGCCAGCAGCCCCGGGGTGGTGACCTACGAGCAGTACTTC. It yields the protein CASSPGVVTYEQYF.

CDR3 residues: CASSLSTGTVIDEQYF. DNA of the CDR3: TGTGCCAGCAGCCTGAGCACCGGGACGGTTATTGACGAGCAGTACTTC. The chain recombines TRBV5-5 with TRBJ2-7; TRBD1 or TRBD2 may be the D gene (5 bases each). Germline CDR1 reads SGHKS; CDR2 reads YYEKEE (reference sequence). The CDR3 has 16 amino acids. Trimming left V 4 bases short and J 5 bases short, with 22 bases between.

The chain employs TRBV4-3 and TRBJ2-7; TRBD1 aligns across 7 bases. This CDR3 has 14 amino acids. Germline V lookup: CDR1 LGHNA, CDR2 YSLEER. V lost 3 bases to trimming and J lost 4 bases; unmatched junction nucleotides: 6. The CDR3 reads CASSQEGQAYEQYF. Here the CDR3 DNA reads TGCGCCAGCAGCCAGGAAGGACAGGCATACGAGCAGTACTTC.

This rearrangement joins TRBV4-2 to TRBJ1-3, with 7 nucleotides matching TRBD1. The CDR3 contains 13 residues. Germline V gene sequence: CDR1 LGHNA, CDR2 YNFKEQ. Trimming took 6 bases from V and 3 from J; bases not matched to a gene: 2. DNA for the CDR3: TGTGCCAGCAGTCGGGACAGTGGAAACACCATATATTTT. Its protein is CASSRDSGNTIYF.

This clone has just one count. The CDR3 nucleotides read TGTGCCAGTAGTGCCATGAGTGGAAACACCATATATTTT. It yields the protein CASSAMSGNTIYF. The chain carries TRBV19 and TRBJ1-3; D unclear. The CDR3 length is 13 residues. Germline V CDR1 and CDR2: LNHDA, SQIVND (reference sequence). The V end lost 5 bases, the J end lost 3 bases, and 8 bases lay between the germline ends.

With respect to this clone: Other DNA variants within this sample encode the same CDR3. The J gene is TRBJ1-2, the V gene TRBV6-1; D ambiguous. Germline loops: CDR1 MNHNS, CDR2 SASEGT. The CDR3 is 13 residues long. Trimming cost V 0 bases and J 5 bases, with 7 bases left between them. As DNA, the CDR3 is TGTGCCAGCAGTGAAGCAGCCCTATATGGCTACACCTTC. Amino acids: CASSEAALYGYTF.

CDR3 nucleotides: TGTGCCACCAGCAGCGGACTAGCGGGTCTTTACGAGCAGTACTTC. This translates into CATSSGLAGLYEQYF. J is TRBJ2-7 and V is TRBV15, with 11 nucleotides matching TRBD2. There are 15 residues in the CDR3. Losses at the gene ends were 3 bases for V and 4 bases for J; bases not matched to a gene: 5. Germline V CDR1 and CDR2: LNHNV, YYDKDF (reference sequence).

The chain combines TRBV15 with TRBJ2-7; 9 bases fit TRBD2. This CDR3 region has 15 residues. The germline V gene has CDR1 LNHNV and CDR2 YYDKDF (reference sequence). V lost 1 base and J lost 5; bases outside the gene matches: 6. CDR3: CATSRAAGGSDEQYF. DNA for the CDR3: TGTGCCACCAGCAGAGCGGCGGGAGGGTCGGACGAGCAGTACTTC. Combining the CDR3 with reference TRBV15 and TRBJ2-7 gives the whole variable domain DAMVIQNPRYQVTQFGKPVTLSCSQTLNHNVMYWYQQKSSQAPKLLFHYYDKDFNNEADTPDNFQSRRPNTSFCFLDIRSPGLGDTAMYLCATSRAAGGSDEQYFGPGTRLTVT.

J is TRBJ2-2 and V is TRBV9; TRBD2 aligns across 9 bases. The CDR3 has 15 amino acids. CDR1 and CDR2 from the germline V gene are SGDLS and YYNGEE. Trimming removed 2 bases from V and 6 bases from J; junction bases left unmatched: 5. CDR3 nucleotide sequence: TGTGCCAGCAGCGTCTCCGGGACTAGCCCCGGGGAGCTGTTTTTT. Amino acid sequence: CASSVSGTSPGELFF.

The rearrangement uses TRBV25-1 and TRBJ2-1, with D hard to call. V dropped 3 bases and J dropped 9 bases, with 12 bases sitting between them. The CDR3 totals 13 residues. CDR1 is MGHDK, CDR2 SYGVNS, per germline. CDR3 protein: CASSDELGFEQFF. For the CDR3, the DNA is TGTGCCAGCAGTGACGAGCTAGGGTTTGAGCAGTTCTTC.

V gene TRBV28 combines with J gene TRBJ1-5; no clear D. Per germline, CDR1 MDHEN and CDR2 SYDVKM. This CDR3 region has 16 residues. Trimming left V 1 base short and J 3 bases short, with 13 bases between. The chain's CDR3 is CASSLLANSVNQPQHF. DNA of the CDR3: TGTGCCAGCAGTTTATTAGCTAACAGCGTCAATCAGCCCCAGCATTTT.

DNA of the CDR3: TGTGCCAGCAGGAGGACGGGGGGGGAGACCCAGTACTTC. This translates into CASRRTGGETQYF. The chain has TRBV7-2 and TRBJ2-5; TRBD2 matches 8 bases. Germline-derived CDR1 and CDR2 are SGHTA and FQGNSA. V was pared by 6 bases and J by 5 bases, with 5 bases of the junction left unmatched. The CDR3 loop spans 13 amino acids. Variable domain in full (rest from reference TRBV7-2 and TRBJ2-5): GAGVSQSPSNKVTEKGKDVELRCDPISGHTALYWYRQSLGQGLEFLIYFQGNSAPDKSGLPSDRFSAERTGGSVSTLTIQRTQQEDSAVYLCASRRTGGETQYFGPGTRLLVL.

This sequence joins TRBV5-4 and TRBJ1-2; 7 positions match TRBD1. The V gene end was trimmed by 3 bases and the J gene end by 7 bases; junction bases not matched to a gene: 9. The germline V gene has CDR1 SGHNT and CDR2 YYREEE (reference sequence). CDR3 length: 14 amino acids. DNA for the CDR3: TGTGCCAGCAGCTCAACCAGGGGGGAGAGTGGCTACACCTTC. This translates into CASSSTRGESGYTF.